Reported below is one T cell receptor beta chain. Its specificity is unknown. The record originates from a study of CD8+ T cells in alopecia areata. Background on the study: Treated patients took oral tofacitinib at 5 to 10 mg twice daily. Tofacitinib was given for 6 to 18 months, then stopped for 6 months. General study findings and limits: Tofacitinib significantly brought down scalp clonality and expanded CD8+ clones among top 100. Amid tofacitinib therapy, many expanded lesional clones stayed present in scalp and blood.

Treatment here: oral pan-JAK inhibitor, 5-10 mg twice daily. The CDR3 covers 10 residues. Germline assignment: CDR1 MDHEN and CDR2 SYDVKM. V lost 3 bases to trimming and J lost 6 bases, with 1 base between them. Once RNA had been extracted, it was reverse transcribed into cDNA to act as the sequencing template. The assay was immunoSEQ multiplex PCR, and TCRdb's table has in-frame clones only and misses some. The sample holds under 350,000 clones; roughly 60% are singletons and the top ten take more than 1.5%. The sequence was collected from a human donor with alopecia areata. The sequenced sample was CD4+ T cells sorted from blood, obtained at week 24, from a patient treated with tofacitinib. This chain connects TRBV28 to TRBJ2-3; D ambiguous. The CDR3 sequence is CASSFDTQYF. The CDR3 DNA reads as TGTGCCAGCAGTTTCGATACGCAGTATTTT. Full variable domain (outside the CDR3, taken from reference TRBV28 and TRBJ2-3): DVKVTQSSRYLVKRTGEKVFLECVQDMDHENMFWYRQDPGLGLRLIYFSYDVKMKEKGDIPEGYSVSREKKERFSLILESASTNQTSMYLCASSFDTQYFGPGTRLTVL.